This T cell receptor beta chain emerged from a study of cytomegalovirus exposure and HLA in healthy donors. PCR amplification relied on 60 Vbeta primers (plus 13 Jbeta primers). Clones were read by immunoSEQ multiplex PCR, and TCRdb kept only the in-frame ones, dropping some. This table holds roughly 220,000 clones, around 80% found once. Trimming removed 4 bases from V and 4 bases from J; junction bases left unmatched: 9. Per the germline V gene, CDR1 is LGHNT and CDR2 is FRNRAP. There are 15 residues in the CDR3. A note on this clone: Its target is unknown.

General study results and limits: An assumption of roughly uniform sequencing depth across donors underlay the presence/absence analyses. As confirmed in vitro, three CMV-associated chains were specific for CMV antigens.

This chain connects TRBV12-5 to TRBJ2-5, with 7 positions matching TRBD1. Material: PBMCs. This sequence originates from a man in his forties or fifties in good health and CMV-seronegative. The CDR3 bases are TGTGCTAGTGGTTGGGGAACAGGGGCCGTAGAGACCCAGTACTTC. Translating gives CASGWGTGAVETQYF.